The source of this TCR beta chain is a study of tumor-infiltrating lymphocytes in primary liver carcinoma. CDR1 and CDR2 (germline): SEHNR, FQNEAQ (reference sequence). This CDR3 spans 14 amino acids. In addition to blood RNA drawn from unsorted whole blood, germline DNA was extracted. Total RNA amounting to 500 ng was the source from which TCR beta cDNA was made with a constant-region primer. Libraries for TCR beta were built through three nested multiplex PCR rounds, which together made up a slightly modified ARM-PCR procedure. The opening two PCR rounds, around 11 cycles each, paired TRBV1-TRBV30 forward primers with a C-beta reverse primer. A single record per CDR3 protein comes from TCRdb applying MiXCR to the multiplex PCR reads. The table includes fewer than 400,000 distinct CDR3 sequences, approximately 65% detected once. This clonotype was counted a few times. At one end the junction does not follow the germline gene, possibly because of a read error.

This receptor was taken from a man aged 40-49 years with primary liver carcinoma and hepatitis B virus infection. The V call is TRBV7-9, the J call TRBJ2-1; the match to TRBD1 covers 7 bases. The sample taken for sequencing was peripheral blood. The CDR3 DNA follows: TGTACCAGCAGCTCGTCGGACAGGTTGAATGAGCAGTTCTTC. It codes for CTSSSSDRLNEQFF.